This TCR beta chain was identified during a study of CD8 T cells in Susac syndrome. Study context: Patients with Susac syndrome were, at the time of blood collection, therapy-naive, maintained on corticosteroids, or maintained on intravenous immunoglobulin alone. Points from the study as a whole: CD8+ clonal expansion in Susac was maximal in TEMRA cells and in active patients.

V shed 0 bases and J shed 7 bases, with 24 bases lying between them. This CDR3 is built from 17 residues. Germline V gene sequence: CDR1 DFQATT, CDR2 SNEGSKA (reference sequence). About this clonotype: The antigen remains undetermined.

The RNA, roughly 0.5 to 1 ug, was put through reverse transcription using random hexamers. Each CDR3 protein gets one entry after TCRdb re-called the immunoSEQ multiplex PCR reads with MiXCR. The sample has around 100,000 distinct CDR3 sequences; roughly 96% are singletons. The chain couples TRBV20-1 to TRBJ2-5; tentatively, D is TRBD1 or TRBD2 (5 bases each). This sequence was found in a human donor with Susac syndrome. What was sequenced was CD8+ T cells from PBMCs. The CDR3: CSARDWEIGESLGTQYF. DNA for the CDR3: TGCAGTGCTAGAGACTGGGAGATAGGGGAGTCCCTAGGGACCCAGTACTTC.